These 16 T cell receptor beta chains originate from one sample sequenced in a study of CD8 T cells in ankylosing spondylitis. Study-wide findings and caveats: Seemingly distinctive of ankylosing spondylitis blood was a TCR beta motif formed by eight highly homologous variants.

No cognate antigen is known for these TCRs. TCRdb independently ran MiXCR on the 5' RACE reads; one entry per CDR3 protein. This sample has 450,000 to 550,000 distinct CDR3 sequences, with roughly 5.2% found just once. Sequencing input: blood, either unsorted or a sorted T cell fraction (not recorded which). These receptors were obtained from a male donor with ankylosing spondylitis.

This clonotype was counted many times. The rearrangement links TRBV29-1 to TRBJ2-7; D gene unclear. This CDR3 region has 12 residues. V lost 0 bases and J lost 1, with 4 bases in between. CDR1 and CDR2 (germline): SQVTM, ANQGSEA. CDR3 sequence: CSVEDRSYEQYF. The CDR3 coding sequence is TGCAGCGTTGAAGATAGGTCCTACGAGCAGTACTTC.

This clonotype was recorded many times. The chain employs TRBV28 and TRBJ2-1, with 8 bases fitting TRBD2. This CDR3 comprises 17 residues. Germline assignment: CDR1 MDHEN and CDR2 SYDVKM. The V segment lost 4 bases and the J segment 9 bases; nucleotides outside the gene matches: 17. For the CDR3, the DNA is TGTGCCAGCAGTTCCCGACAAGTGGGACTAGTCGGTCGTGAGCAGTTCTTC. Translation gives CASSSRQVGLVGREQFF. Full variable domain (missing parts from reference TRBV28 and TRBJ2-1): DVKVTQSSRYLVKRTGEKVFLECVQDMDHENMFWYRQDPGLGLRLIYFSYDVKMKEKGDIPEGYSVSREKKERFSLILESASTNQTSMYLCASSSRQVGLVGREQFFGPGTRLTVL.

In this sample, this clonotype turned up many times. This chain links TRBV27 with TRBJ1-1; the match to TRBD1 covers 7 bases. The germline V gene encodes CDR1 MNHEY and CDR2 SMNVEV (reference sequence). The length of the CDR3 is 14 residues. Trimming cost V 6 bases and J 2 bases; bases outside gene matches: 6. In DNA, the CDR3 is TGTGCCAGCAGCTTAAGGGGGCCCAACACTGAAGCTTTCTTT. Protein: CASSLRGPNTEAFF.

This clonotype appeared many times. The chain combines TRBV6-2 or TRBV6-3 with TRBJ2-1; a weak D match, TRBD2 (5 bases). Germline V lookup: CDR1 MNHEY, CDR2 SVGEGT. The V end was cut by 7 bases, the J end by 0 bases, with 13 bases between. The CDR3 has 15 amino acids. In DNA, the CDR3 is TGTGCCAGCACCCTAGCCAACCCCTCCTACAATGAGCAGTTCTTC. Translating gives CASTLANPSYNEQFF.

The gene calls are TRBV18 and TRBJ2-7, with D perhaps being TRBD1 or TRBD2 (5 bases each). Trimming pared 2 bases from V and 5 bases from J, leaving 13 bases between. The CDR3 loop spans 14 amino acids. CDR1 is KGHSH and CDR2 is LQKENI in the germline V gene. CDR3 sequence (DNA): TGTGCCAGCTCACCAAGTCCAGGGAGCGACGAGCAGTACTTC. Its protein product is CASSPSPGSDEQYF.

Many counts were recorded for this clonotype. This chain connects TRBV5-1 to TRBJ2-1; D ambiguous. Trimming removed 4 bases from V and 0 bases from J, with 8 bases in between. The CDR3 length is 14 residues. Germline-derived CDR1 and CDR2 are SGHRS and YFSETQ. The CDR3: CASSVGNSYNEQFF. The DNA for the CDR3 is TGCGCCAGCAGCGTTGGGAACTCCTACAATGAGCAGTTCTTC.

This clonotype was seen ten or more times. This rearrangement joins TRBV11-2 to TRBJ1-1, with TRBD1 matching 7 bases. Germline lookup yields CDR1 SGHAT and CDR2 FQNNGV. V was pared by 6 bases and J by 2 bases, with 15 bases of the junction left unmatched. CDR3 length equals 17 residues. CDR3 sequence (DNA): TGTGCCAGCAGTTATCCCTACACAGGGACAGTTAACACTGAAGCTTTCTTT. Translation: CASSYPYTGTVNTEAFF.

This clonotype came up many times. The rearrangement links TRBV9 to TRBJ2-3; 7 bases are a match to TRBD1. The V and J ends lost 4 bases and 3 bases, in that order; junction bases with no gene match: 8. This CDR3 has 15 amino acids. The germline V gene has CDR1 SGDLS and CDR2 YYNGEE. CDR3 sequence (DNA): TGTGCCAGCAGCCATAGACAGGGAATGACAGATACGCAGTATTTT. It yields the protein CASSHRQGMTDTQYF.

This clonotype was seen at least ten times. Relative to the germline gene, one junction end is altered; a read error may explain this. The V call is TRBV7-2, the J call TRBJ2-7; TRBD2 is a possible D gene (5 bases). This CDR3 region has 16 residues. Germline V gene sequence: CDR1 SGHTA, CDR2 FQGNSA. This CDR3 reads CASSLASGVSTYEQYF. CDR3 in DNA: TGTGCCAGCAGCCTAGCTTCGGGTGTATCAACCTACGAGCAGTACTTC.

The V and J genes are TRBV27 and TRBJ2-7, with a possible D match to TRBD1 (6 bases). The length of the CDR3 is 14 residues. CDR1 MNHEY and CDR2 SMNVEV come from the germline V gene (reference sequence). The V end lost 5 bases, the J end lost 7 bases, and 18 bases lay between the germline ends. In nucleotides, the CDR3 is TGTGCCAGCAGTCCCCGGGACACCCTTGGGGAGCAGTACTTC. It codes for CASSPRDTLGEQYF.

This clonotype was picked up many times. The chain has TRBV4-2 and TRBJ1-1; 9 bases are shared with TRBD1. The trim removed 2 bases at V and 5 bases at J, leaving 3 bases unmatched. Per the germline V gene, CDR1 is LGHNA and CDR2 is YNFKEQ. The CDR3 sequence is 14 residues long. The CDR3 loop reads CASSQTGGITEAFF. The CDR3, as DNA: TGTGCCAGCAGCCAAACAGGGGGCATAACTGAAGCTTTCTTT.

This clonotype was counted at least ten times. The chain uses TRBV11-3 and TRBJ2-2, with a tentative D call TRBD2 (5 bases). V lost 5 bases and J 6 bases, leaving 10 bases between the germline ends. Germline lookup yields CDR1 SGHNT and CDR2 YENEEA. The CDR3 sequence is 13 residues long. The CDR3 DNA reads TGTGCCAGCAGCCCAGACGGGGCCGGGGAGCTGTTTTTT. Its protein product is CASSPDGAGELFF.

V is TRBV5-1 and J is TRBJ2-5; the D gene is possibly TRBD2 (6 bases). Trimming stripped 0 bases from V and 5 bases from J, with 17 bases between. Germline CDR1 is SGHRS and CDR2 is YFSETQ. The CDR3 is 16 amino acids. CDR3 sequence reads: CASSLAPAGTGETQYF. The DNA for the CDR3 is TGCGCCAGCAGCTTGGCGCCGGCGGGGACCGGGGAGACCCAGTACTTC.

This clonotype came up many times. The chain recombines TRBV4-3 with TRBJ2-3; the D gene could be TRBD1 or TRBD2 (6 bases each). The V gene's germline CDR1 is LGHNA and CDR2 YSLEER. This CDR3 comprises 16 residues. V lost 4 bases, J lost 8 bases, and 22 bases lay in between. CDR3 loop: CASSPRVGGVQGTQYF. In DNA form, the CDR3 reads TGCGCCAGCAGCCCCCGGGTGGGGGGCGTACAGGGTACGCAGTATTTT.

This clonotype was picked up many times. CDR3 bases: TGTGCCAGCAGTCCCCTGAGTAGCGGGGACACAGATACGCAGTATTTT. This gives the protein CASSPLSSGDTDTQYF. The J gene is TRBJ2-3, the V gene TRBV7-9; 8 positions agree with TRBD2. The germline CDR1 and CDR2 sequences are SEHNR and FQNEAQ (reference sequence). The junction had 10 bases not matched to a gene; V was cut back by 6 bases and J by 2 bases. This CDR3 comprises 16 residues.

This clonotype was seen repeatedly, ten times or more. The V call is TRBV3-1, the J call TRBJ1-5; no clear D. Germline lookup yields CDR1 LGHDT and CDR2 YNNKEL (reference sequence). Trimming took 4 bases from V and 2 from J, leaving 6 bases between them. The CDR3 spans 13 residues. The CDR3 is CASSPYGNQPQHF. CDR3 nucleotides: TGTGCCAGCAGCCCTTATGGCAATCAGCCCCAGCATTTT.